The 13 T cell receptor beta chains below come from one sample, sequenced in a study of metastatic and nonmetastatic thyroid tumors. All patients were treatment-naive before thyroid surgery. TCRdb used MiXCR to call clones anew from the PCR reads. The data hold about 5,500 clones, with over 35% observed a single time. The specimen sequenced was tumor tissue. These receptors were obtained from a male donor with papillary thyroid cancer or a benign thyroid nodule (not recorded which). Some clones in this sample may be carry-over from other donors' samples.

This chain links TRBV5-1 with TRBJ2-7, with D possibly being TRBD2 (5 bases). Trimming shortened V by 0 bases and J by 4 bases, and 23 bases separated the two germline ends. This CDR3 is 18 amino acids long. Germline V lookup: CDR1 SGHRS, CDR2 YFSETQ. In DNA, the CDR3 is TGCGCCAGCAGCTTGGGGTTCCGGGAACACCCGACTTCGTACGAGCAGTACTTC. Amino acid sequence: CASSLGFREHPTSYEQYF.

This clone has just a few counts. This rearrangement joins TRBV5-5 to TRBJ2-7; tentative D call: TRBD2 (6 bases). V was pared by 4 bases and J by 3 bases, with 14 bases between. Germline CDR1 is SGHKS and CDR2 is YYEKEE (reference sequence). The CDR3 totals 14 residues. The CDR3 nucleotides read TGTGCCAGCAGCCTGGCGGGGAGACACTACGAGCAGTACTTC. Translated: CASSLAGRHYEQYF.

This rearrangement joins TRBV23-1 to TRBJ2-3, with D maybe TRBD2 (7 bases). TRBV23-1 is flagged as an ORF with uncertain function. The V and J ends lost 7 bases and 0 bases respectively, with 26 bases between them. CDR3 length equals 19 residues. The CDR3 coding sequence is TGCGCCAGCAAACAGGGAGACGGTAGACTAGCCGCTAGCACAGATACGCAGTATTTT. Protein: CASKQGDGRLAASTDTQYF.

This clone was found a few times. The V and J genes are TRBV12-3 or TRBV12-4 and TRBJ2-3, with TRBD1 matching 7 bases. The CDR3 contains 13 residues. The V and J ends lost 6 bases and 3 bases, in that order; junction bases with no gene match: 3. CDR3 nucleotide sequence: TGTGCCAGCAGGACAGGGTTAACAGATACGCAGTATTTT. Its translation: CASRTGLTDTQYF.

There are many counts of this clone. This clone may be a read error of a much larger clone one base away. This sequence joins TRBV9 and TRBJ1-3; the D gene is possibly TRBD1 (5 bases). The germline gives CDR1 SGDLS, CDR2 YYNGEE. The CDR3 is 16 amino acids. The CDR3 region is CASSVGQFDSGNTICF. The CDR3 bases are TGTGCCAGCAGCGTAGGACAGTTCGACTCTGGAAACACCATATGTTTT.

This clone has a handful of counts. V usage is TRBV28 and J usage is TRBJ1-1, with D unresolved. Germline values: CDR1 MDHEN, CDR2 SYDVKM. The CDR3 runs to 13 residues. Trimming removed 5 bases at V and 5 bases at J, with 12 bases between. CDR3 DNA sequence: TGTGCCAGCAGTGCAATCGGAGGAACTGAAGCTTTCTTT. It codes for CASSAIGGTEAFF.

This clone qualifies as medium-sized (0.01 to 0.1%). This chain links TRBV20-1 with TRBJ2-5; 10 bases align to TRBD2. Germline CDR1 reads DFQATT; CDR2 reads SNEGSKA (reference sequence). This CDR3 has 12 amino acids. The V and J ends lost 7 bases and 5 bases, in that order; junction bases with no gene match: 4. For the CDR3, the DNA is TGCAGTGTAGCGGGGGGTTACGAGACCCAGTACTTC. Protein sequence: CSVAGGYETQYF.

By proportion, this clone is large. The chain links TRBV5-1 to TRBJ1-2, with D possibly matching TRBD1 (6 bases). CDR1 is SGHRS, CDR2 YFSETQ, per germline. The CDR3 loop spans 15 amino acids. Trimming pared 0 bases from V and 8 bases from J, leaving 17 bases between. The DNA of the CDR3 is TGCGCCAGCAGCTTGGAGTGGGGGGGCCAAGCAGGCTACACCTTC. Translating it yields CASSLEWGGQAGYTF.

The rearrangement links TRBV5-1 to TRBJ2-7; 10 bases align to TRBD1. The V and J ends lost 4 bases and 1 base, in that order; junction bases with no gene match: 17. CDR1 is SGHRS and CDR2 is YFSETQ in the germline V gene. The CDR3 runs to 19 residues. CDR3 bases: TGCGCCAGCAGCCCGCATAAGGCAACAGACAGGGGGCGATCCTACGAGCAGTACTTC. Its protein product is CASSPHKATDRGRSYEQYF.

By share, this clone counts as medium-sized. The chain couples TRBV2 to TRBJ1-4, with 7 bases lining up with TRBD1. Germline assignment: CDR1 SNHLY and CDR2 FYNNEI. The CDR3 contains 15 residues. J lost 8 bases, V lost 6 bases, and 12 bases had no gene match. The CDR3 region has the DNA TGTGCCAGCAGCCCCTTACAGGGGAGGGGGGAAAAACTGTTTTTT. It translates to CASSPLQGRGEKLFF.

The V call is TRBV9, the J call TRBJ2-3; D is uncertain. CDR1 and CDR2 from the germline V gene are SGDLS and YYNGEE. The germline V and J ends were trimmed by 3 bases and 2 bases, with 1 base remaining between them. This CDR3 contains 11 residues. The CDR3 region is CASSDTDTQYF. In DNA, the CDR3 is TGTGCCAGCAGCGACACAGATACGCAGTATTTT. The full variable domain, with the rest looked up from reference TRBV9 and TRBJ2-3, is DSGVTQTPKHLITATGQRVTLRCSPRSGDLSVYWYQQSLDQGLQFLIQYYNGEERAKGNILERFSAQQFPDLHSELNLSSLELGDSALYFCASSDTDTQYFGPGTRLTVL.

The rearrangement links TRBV6-2 or TRBV6-3 to TRBJ2-3; no clear D. The CDR3 spans 16 residues. Germline CDR1 MNHEY, CDR2 SVGEGT. V lost 5 bases to trimming and J lost 2 bases, with 17 bases between them. This chain's CDR3 is CASSNVSGFHTDTQYF. The CDR3 DNA reads TGTGCCAGCAGTAACGTAAGTGGCTTCCACACAGATACGCAGTATTTT.

The chain carries TRBV3-1 and TRBJ2-7; D remains unclear. The V end was cut by 1 base, the J end by 6 bases, with 7 bases between. The CDR3 covers 12 residues. Germline loops: CDR1 LGHDT, CDR2 YNNKEL (reference sequence). CDR3 residues: CASSQALGEQYF. The DNA of the CDR3 is TGTGCCAGCAGCCAAGCGCTTGGCGAGCAGTACTTC.